This T cell receptor beta chain emerged from a study of T cells in Graves' hyperthyroidism and ophthalmopathy. The investigators amplified TCR beta CDR3 regions from RNA transcripts. HTBI primers were employed in a first-round RT-PCR of the TCR CDR3. Using its own MiXCR run on the multiplex PCR reads, TCRdb lists one record per CDR3 protein. The sample holds a few hundred thousand distinct CDR3 sequences; roughly a fifth are singletons and the top ten take less than 40%. The germline CDR1 and CDR2 sequences are KGHSH and LQKENI. The trim removed 4 bases at V and 2 bases at J, leaving 3 bases unmatched. The CDR3 totals 14 residues. This clonotype appeared many times.

The specimen sequenced was blood. J is TRBJ2-5 and V is TRBV18; 8 positions agree with TRBD2. The TCR comes from a man aged 50-59 years with Graves' ophthalmopathy. The DNA of the CDR3 is TGTGCCAGCTCACAACTAGCGGAGCAAGAGACCCAGTACTTC. It yields the protein CASSQLAEQETQYF.